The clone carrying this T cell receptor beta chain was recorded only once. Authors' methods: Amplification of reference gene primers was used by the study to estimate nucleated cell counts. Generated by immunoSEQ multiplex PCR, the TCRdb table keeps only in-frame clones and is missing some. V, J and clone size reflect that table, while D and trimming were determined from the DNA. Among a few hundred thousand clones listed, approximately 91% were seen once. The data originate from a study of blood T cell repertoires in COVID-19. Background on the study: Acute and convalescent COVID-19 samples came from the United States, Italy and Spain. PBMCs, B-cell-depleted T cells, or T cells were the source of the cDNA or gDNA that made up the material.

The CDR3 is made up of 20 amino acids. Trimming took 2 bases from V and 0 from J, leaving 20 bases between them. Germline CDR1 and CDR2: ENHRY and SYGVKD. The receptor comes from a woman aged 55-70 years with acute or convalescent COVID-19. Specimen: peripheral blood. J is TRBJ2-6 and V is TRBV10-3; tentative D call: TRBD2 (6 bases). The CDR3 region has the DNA TGTGCCATCAGTGAGGGAGGGGCAGTTAGTTGGTACTCTGGGGCCAACGTCCTGACTTTC. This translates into CAISEGGAVSWYSGANVLTF.